A selection of T cell receptor beta chains follows, all from one sample in a study of T-cell reconstitution after alpha-beta-depleted transplantation in children. TCRdb itself ran the PCR reads through MiXCR, one entry per CDR3 protein. Of 350,000 to 500,000 distinct CDR3 sequences in the sample, 43% were seen once. The input for sequencing was PBMCs, taken before TCRalphabeta/CD19-depleted stem cell transplant. The receptor set was obtained from a girl aged 2 to 9 with aplastic anemia, due to receive a stem cell transplant. Each CDR3 is given with its conserved first and last residue. D genes are given only for firm matches. Size is stated for part of the rows, as once, few or many counts, or as a class when the clone is expanded.

size	V	D	J	CDR3	DNA
many	TRBV20-1	TRBD1	TRBJ1-2	CSAPLDRAGDYGYTF	TGCAGTGCTCCCTTAGACAGGGCAGGGGACTATGGCTACACCTTC
many	TRBV12-3/TRBV12-4	.	TRBJ2-2	CASSLNIRSTGELFF	TGTGCCAGCAGTTTGAACATACGAAGCACCGGGGAGCTGTTTTTT
few	TRBV6-5	.	TRBJ2-5	CASSYSAGETQYF	TGTGCCAGCAGTTACTCGGCGGGCGAGACCCAGTACTTC
.	TRBV5-1	.	TRBJ1-5	CASSLVAGAVGQPQHF	TGCGCCAGCAGCTTGGTGGCGGGGGCTGTGGGTCAGCCCCAGCATTTT
.	TRBV20-1	.	TRBJ2-2	CSALGGGRGGELFF	TGCAGTGCCCTGGGAGGCGGGCGCGGCGGGGAGCTGTTTTTT
.	TRBV20-1	.	TRBJ2-1	CSASKGGVANEQFF	TGCAGTGCCTCCAAGGGGGGGGTCGCAAATGAGCAGTTCTTC
.	TRBV28	.	TRBJ1-2	CASSLLGGVGYTF	TGTGCCAGCAGTTTACTGGGGGGCGTTGGCTACACCTTC
.	TRBV20-1	.	TRBJ1-6	CSVRGRNNSPLHF	TGCAGTGTCAGGGGACGGAATAATTCACCCCTCCACTTT
once	TRBV20-1	.	TRBJ2-2	CSADRDWNTGELFF	TGCAGTGCCGACCGGGACTGGAACACCGGGGAGCTGTTTTTT
.	TRBV18	.	TRBJ1-1	CASSGGSSTEAFF	TGTGCCAGCTCAGGGGGTTCCAGCACTGAAGCTTTCTTT
.	TRBV20-1	.	TRBJ1-4	CSAWWGEKLFF	TGCAGTGCGTGGTGGGGTGAAAAACTGTTTTTT
.	TRBV3-1	TRBD1	TRBJ2-5	CASSQPNFLGQVQYF	TGTGCCAGCAGCCAACCCAATTTCCTAGGACAGGTTCAGTACTTC
few	TRBV20-1	.	TRBJ1-3	CSARDSPASGNTIYF	TGCAGTGCTAGAGATAGCCCTGCCTCTGGAAACACCATATATTTT
many	TRBV20-1	.	TRBJ2-4	CSARSLGGNIQYF	TGCAGTGCTAGGTCCCTTGGGGGAAACATTCAGTACTTC
many	TRBV9	TRBD2	TRBJ2-1	CASSDREEVGNEQFF	TGTGCCAGCAGCGACCGGGAGGAGGTGGGCAATGAGCAGTTCTTC
few	TRBV5-1	TRBD2	TRBJ2-7	CASSLTSRNSYEQYF	TGCGCCAGCAGCCTGACTAGCCGAAACTCCTACGAGCAGTACTTC
.	TRBV19	.	TRBJ2-1	CASSIDREVYNEQFF	TGTGCCAGTAGTATAGACAGGGAGGTCTACAATGAGCAGTTCTTC
.	TRBV15	TRBD2	TRBJ2-7	CATSRVVGLAAYEQYF	TGTGCCACCAGCAGAGTGGTCGGACTAGCGGCCTACGAGCAGTACTTC
few	TRBV30	.	TRBJ2-1	CAWSVRSYSYNEQFF	TGTGCCTGGAGTGTACGGAGCTACTCCTACAATGAGCAGTTCTTC
few	TRBV14	TRBD2	TRBJ2-3	CASSLYGPSGSTDTQYF	TGTGCCAGCAGCCTTTACGGGCCTAGCGGAAGCACAGATACGCAGTATTTT
.	TRBV7-9	TRBD1	TRBJ2-1	CASSLARTGLNEQFF	TGTGCCAGCAGCTTAGCTCGGACAGGCCTCAATGAGCAGTTCTTC
.	TRBV5-1	TRBD2	TRBJ2-1	CASSTGLAGGREQFF	TGCGCCAGCAGCACCGGACTAGCGGGAGGAAGGGAGCAGTTCTTC
many	TRBV20-1	.	TRBJ2-7	CSATSRITFSYEQYF	TGCAGTGCAACCTCTAGGATTACCTTCTCCTACGAGCAGTACTTC
many	TRBV12-3/TRBV12-4	.	TRBJ2-3	CASSSTTDTQYF	TGTGCCAGCAGTTCGACTACAGATACGCAGTATTTT
.	TRBV7-9	TRBD1	TRBJ2-5	CASSAPGQLQETQYF	TGTGCCAGCAGCGCTCCGGGACAGCTACAAGAGACCCAGTACTTC
.	TRBV29-1	TRBD2	TRBJ2-7	CSVEARTSGSYEQYF	TGCAGCGTTGAAGCCCGGACTAGCGGTTCCTACGAGCAGTACTTC
.	TRBV20-1	TRBD2	TRBJ2-7	CSARDRGGLYEQYF	TGCAGTGCTAGAGATCGGGGGGGACTCTACGAGCAGTACTTC
many	TRBV9	.	TRBJ2-1	CASSVVNNEQFF	TGTGCCAGCAGCGTAGTCAACAATGAGCAGTTCTTC
.	TRBV20-1	.	TRBJ2-3	CSARLQETDTQYF	TGCAGTGCTAGGTTGCAGGAGACAGATACGCAGTATTTT
.	TRBV5-1	TRBD2	TRBJ2-1	CASSLLTSVSEQFF	TGCGCCAGCAGCTTATTGACTAGCGTCAGTGAGCAGTTCTTC
.	TRBV7-2	TRBD1	TRBJ2-5	CASNQGEETQYF	TGTGCCAGTAACCAGGGGGAAGAGACCCAGTACTTC
.	TRBV20-1	TRBD1	TRBJ2-3	CSWTGTGPTDTQYF	TGCAGCTGGACCGGGACAGGGCCCACAGATACGCAGTATTTT
.	TRBV3-1	TRBD1	TRBJ1-6	CASSQARGNSPLHF	TGTGCCAGCAGCCAAGCCAGGGGGAATTCACCCCTCCACTTT
.	TRBV28	TRBD1	TRBJ2-7	CASSSGTVPYEQYF	TGTGCCAGCAGTTCGGGGACAGTCCCCTACGAGCAGTACTTC
.	TRBV20-1	.	TRBJ1-1	CSATRPNTEAFF	TGCAGTGCTACCAGACCGAACACTGAAGCTTTCTTT
many	TRBV11-2	.	TRBJ2-1	CASSSWTYEQFF	TGTGCCAGCAGCTCCTGGACCTATGAGCAGTTCTTC
many	TRBV7-9	TRBD2	TRBJ2-3	CASTPTGGLTDTQYF	TGTGCCAGCACCCCCACGGGAGGCCTCACAGATACGCAGTATTTT
few	TRBV3-1	.	TRBJ1-1	CASSQDLHSPQAFF	TGTGCCAGCAGCCAAGATCTGCACTCACCTCAAGCTTTCTTT
.	TRBV27	.	TRBJ2-1	CASSVSIWSVQSGNEQFF	TGTGCCAGCAGTGTTTCTATTTGGTCGGTCCAATCGGGCAATGAGCAGTTCTTC
few	TRBV28	.	TRBJ2-7	CASSPQTGQYF	TGTGCCAGCAGTCCCCAGACGGGGCAGTACTTC
.	TRBV11-2	TRBD1	TRBJ2-7	CASSLAPGQGSYEQYF	TGTGCCAGCAGCTTAGCGCCGGGACAGGGGTCCTACGAGCAGTACTTC
.	TRBV12-3/TRBV12-4	.	TRBJ2-1	CASSLRTWGNEQFF	TGTGCCAGCAGTTTGAGGACTTGGGGCAATGAGCAGTTCTTC
.	TRBV28	TRBD2	TRBJ2-1	CASSTSGGYNEQFF	TGTGCCAGCAGTACTAGCGGGGGCTACAATGAGCAGTTCTTC